The clone carrying this T cell receptor (beta chain) was found a few times. The antigen remains undetermined. The source of the sample is a study of neurological immune-mediated disorders. Study-wide findings and caveats: For the multiple sclerosis repertoire cluster, no association with any clinical or MRI feature was found. Private repertoires in all groups were suggested by the absence of shared CDR3 amino acid sequences among expanded clones across subjects. Levels of TCR clonal expansion peaked in HTLV-1-associated myelopathy and reached their lowest in multiple sclerosis, under those of healthy controls. A possible signature appeared as one related-CDR3 cluster, in which phylogenetic grouping placed the repertoires of 18 of 34 multiple sclerosis patients.

Trimming cost V 3 bases and J 5 bases; bases outside gene matches: 5. CDR1 SGHVS and CDR2 FNYEAQ come from the germline V gene. The CDR3 is made up of 14 amino acids. TCRdb re-analysed the 5' RACE reads in MiXCR, keeping a single row per CDR3 protein. The sample shows about 58,000 distinct CDR3 sequences, about 3.2% of them seen only once. The gene calls are TRBV7-6 and TRBJ2-7; 9 bases fit TRBD2. The receptor was derived from a woman aged 60-75 years with multiple sclerosis. What was sequenced was PBMCs. CDR3 nucleotides: TGTGCCAGCAGCTTCGGCGGGGGGGCCCACGAGCAGTACTTC. Translated, it gives CASSFGGGAHEQYF.